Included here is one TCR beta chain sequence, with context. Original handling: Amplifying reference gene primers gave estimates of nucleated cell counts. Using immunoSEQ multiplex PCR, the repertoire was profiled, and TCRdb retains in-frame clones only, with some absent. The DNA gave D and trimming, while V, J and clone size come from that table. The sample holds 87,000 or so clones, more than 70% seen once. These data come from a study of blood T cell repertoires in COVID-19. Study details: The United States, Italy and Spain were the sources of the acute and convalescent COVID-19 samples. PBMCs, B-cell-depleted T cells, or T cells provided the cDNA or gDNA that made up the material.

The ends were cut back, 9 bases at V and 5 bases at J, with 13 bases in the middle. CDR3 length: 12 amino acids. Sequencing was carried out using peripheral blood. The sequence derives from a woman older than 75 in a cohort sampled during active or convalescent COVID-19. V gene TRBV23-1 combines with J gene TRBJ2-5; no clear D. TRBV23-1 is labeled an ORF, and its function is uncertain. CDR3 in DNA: TGCGCCAGATTCGAGAGGTTGGAGACCCAGTACTTC. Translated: CARFERLETQYF.